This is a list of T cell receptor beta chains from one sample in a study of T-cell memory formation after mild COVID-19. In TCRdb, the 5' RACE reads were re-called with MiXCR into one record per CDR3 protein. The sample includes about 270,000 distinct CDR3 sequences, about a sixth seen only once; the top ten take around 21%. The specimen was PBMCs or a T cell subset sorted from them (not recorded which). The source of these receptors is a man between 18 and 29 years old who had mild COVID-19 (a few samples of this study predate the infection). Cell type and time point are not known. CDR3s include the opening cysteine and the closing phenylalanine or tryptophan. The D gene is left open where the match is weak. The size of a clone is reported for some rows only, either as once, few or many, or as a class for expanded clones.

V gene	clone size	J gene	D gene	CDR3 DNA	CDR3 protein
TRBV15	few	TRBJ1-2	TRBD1	TGTGCCACCAGCAGAGGGGGACAGGGGGCAAACTATGGCTACACCTTC	CATSRGGQGANYGYTF
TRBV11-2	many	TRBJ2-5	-	TGTGCCAGCAGCCCCGGGGGCCGGGAGACCCAGTACTTC	CASSPGGRETQYF
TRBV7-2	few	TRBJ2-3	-	TGTGCCAGCAGCTTAGTGAGGGCAGATACGCAGTATTTT	CASSLVRADTQYF
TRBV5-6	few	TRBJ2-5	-	TGTGCCAGCAGCCGGGGAACGGAAGAGACCCAGTACTTC	CASSRGTEETQYF
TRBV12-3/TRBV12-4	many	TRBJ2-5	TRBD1	TGTGCCAGCAGAGCCCCGGGACAGTTTGAAGGAGGAGAGACCCAGTACTTC	CASRAPGQFEGGETQYF
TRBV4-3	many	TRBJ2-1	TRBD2	TGCGCCAGCAGCCAAGGGGTAGCGGGGGGGTACAATGAGCAGTTCTTC	CASSQGVAGGYNEQFF
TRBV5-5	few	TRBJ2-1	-	TGTGCCAGCAGCTTGGAACCAATCGGAAATGAGCAGTTCTTC	CASSLEPIGNEQFF
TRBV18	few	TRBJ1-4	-	TGTGCCAGCTCACCCCGGACAGTAACTAATGAAAAACTGTTTTTT	CASSPRTVTNEKLFF
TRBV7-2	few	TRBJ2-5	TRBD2	TGTGCCAGCAGTCCCAGGAGGACTAGGAGAGAGACCCAGTACTTC	CASSPRRTRRETQYF
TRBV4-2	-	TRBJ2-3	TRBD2	TGTGCCAGCAAGCCTAGCGGGGTCACAGATACGCAGTATTTT	CASKPSGVTDTQYF
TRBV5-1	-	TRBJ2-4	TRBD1	TGCGCCAGCAGCCCTGGACAGGGCAACATTCAGTACTTC	CASSPGQGNIQYF
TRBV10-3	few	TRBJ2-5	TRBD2	TGTGCCATCAGTGAGACGGGGGGTCTAGGCGAGACCCAGTACTTC	CAISETGGLGETQYF
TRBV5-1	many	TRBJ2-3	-	TGCGCCAGCAGCCCCACCCCTGAAAGCACAGATACGCAGTATTTT	CASSPTPESTDTQYF
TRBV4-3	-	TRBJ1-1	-	TGCGCCAGCAGCCAAGATTGGGGGCTGGCGACTGAAGCGATCTTT	CASSQDWGLATEAIF
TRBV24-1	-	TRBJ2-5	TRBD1	TGTGCCACCAGTGATTCGGTCGCAGGGGGCTTGGAGACCCAGTACTTC	CATSDSVAGGLETQYF
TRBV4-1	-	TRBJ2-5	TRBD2	TGCGCCAGCAGCCAAGGGTGGAGCGGGGGTCAAGAGACCCAGTACTTC	CASSQGWSGGQETQYF
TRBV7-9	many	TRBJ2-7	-	TGTGCCAGCAGCCCTCGTGTCGGGCCTACCTACGAGCAGTACTTC	CASSPRVGPTYEQYF
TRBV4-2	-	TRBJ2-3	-	TGTGCCAGCAGCCCGTGGGGCCCGGGGGAGGATACGCAGTATTTT	CASSPWGPGEDTQYF
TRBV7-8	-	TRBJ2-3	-	TGTGCCAGCAGCTCCCGTCGTAGCACAGATACGCAGTATTTT	CASSSRRSTDTQYF
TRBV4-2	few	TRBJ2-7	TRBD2	TGTGCCAGCAGCGAAGAGCGGGGGGACCCTTACGAGCAGTACTTC	CASSEERGDPYEQYF
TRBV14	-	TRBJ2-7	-	TGTGCCAGCAGCCAGTTCACAGGGATCTACGAGCAGTACTTC	CASSQFTGIYEQYF
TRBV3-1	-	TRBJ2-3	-	TGTGCCAGCAGCCTGACTAGTTCAGATACGCAGTATTTT	CASSLTSSDTQYF
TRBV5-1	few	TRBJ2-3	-	TGCGCCAGCAGCTTGGAGTTCAGGAAAGCGGATACGCAGTATTTT	CASSLEFRKADTQYF
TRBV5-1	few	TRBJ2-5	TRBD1	TGCGCCAGCAGCTTGGCCGGGACAGGCCAAGAGACCCAGTACTTC	CASSLAGTGQETQYF
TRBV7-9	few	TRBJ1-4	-	TGTGCCAGCAGCTTAGTTGTTTATGGAACTAATGAAAAACTGTTTTTT	CASSLVVYGTNEKLFF
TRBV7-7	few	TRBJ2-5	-	TGTGCCAGCAGCCAATCGACAGTCCAAGAGACCCAGTACTTC	CASSQSTVQETQYF
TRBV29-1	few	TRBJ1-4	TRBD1	TGCAGCGTAGCCTCAGGGGGACGAGAAAAACTGTTTTTT	CSVASGGREKLFF
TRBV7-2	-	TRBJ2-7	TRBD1	TGTGCCAGCAGCTTAGACGACAGGGGGTCCTACGAGCAGTACTTC	CASSLDDRGSYEQYF
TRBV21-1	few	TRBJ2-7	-	TGTGCCAGCAGCAAGGACGAGGGCTCCTACGAGCAGTACTTC	CASSKDEGSYEQYF
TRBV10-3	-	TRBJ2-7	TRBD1	TGTGCCATCAGTGACCACGGACAGGGTACCTCCTACGAGCAGTACTTC	CAISDHGQGTSYEQYF
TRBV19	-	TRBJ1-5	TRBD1	TGTGCCAGTAGCCTTACAGGGGTGGCCCAGCATTTT	CASSLTGVAQHF
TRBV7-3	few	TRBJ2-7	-	TGTGCCAGCAGCTCCAGACAGGGAGGGGGGGAGCAGTACTTC	CASSSRQGGGEQYF
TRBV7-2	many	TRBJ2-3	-	TGTGCCAGCAGCCCAGGCGGTCGCGGGGGCACAGATACGCAGTATTTT	CASSPGGRGGTDTQYF
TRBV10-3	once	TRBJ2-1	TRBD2	TGTGCCGTTCTAGCGGGGAATGAGCAGTTCTTC	CAVLAGNEQFF
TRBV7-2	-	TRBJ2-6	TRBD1	TGTGCCAGCAGCGAGGGACAGGGAAGAGCTGGGGCCAACGTCCTGACTTTC	CASSEGQGRAGANVLTF